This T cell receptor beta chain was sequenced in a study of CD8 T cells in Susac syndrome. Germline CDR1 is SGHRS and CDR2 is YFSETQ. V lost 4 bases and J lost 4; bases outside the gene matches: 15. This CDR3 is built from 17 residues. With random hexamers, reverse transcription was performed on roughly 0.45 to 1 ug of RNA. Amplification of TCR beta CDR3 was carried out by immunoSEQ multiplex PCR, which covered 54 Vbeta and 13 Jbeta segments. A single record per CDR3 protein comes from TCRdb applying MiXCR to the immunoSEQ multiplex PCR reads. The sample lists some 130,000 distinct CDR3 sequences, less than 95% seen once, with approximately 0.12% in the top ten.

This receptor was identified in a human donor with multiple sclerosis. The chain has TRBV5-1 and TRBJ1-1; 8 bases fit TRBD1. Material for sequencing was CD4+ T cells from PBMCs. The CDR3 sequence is CASSELGQGPGGTEAFF. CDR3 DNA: TGCGCCAGCAGCGAGCTCGGACAGGGACCTGGGGGCACTGAAGCTTTCTTT.